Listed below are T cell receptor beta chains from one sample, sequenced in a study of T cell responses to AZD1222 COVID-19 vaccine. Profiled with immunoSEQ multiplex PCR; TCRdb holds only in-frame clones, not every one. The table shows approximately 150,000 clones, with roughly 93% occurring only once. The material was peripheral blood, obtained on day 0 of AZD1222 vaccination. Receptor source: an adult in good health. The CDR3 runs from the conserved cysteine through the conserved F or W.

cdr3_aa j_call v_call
CASTGGGGQTQYF TRBJ2-5 TRBV2
CASSLSGDKYEQYF TRBJ2-7 TRBV5-1
CATSQGQQSGYTF TRBJ1-2 TRBV15
CASSISSGQENTIYF TRBJ1-3 TRBV19
CASSFGGLVQYF TRBJ2-7 TRBV12-3/TRBV12-4
CASSVGRPTEAFF TRBJ1-1 TRBV19
CASSSGEGSGAFF TRBJ1-1 TRBV11-2
CAIRPGTSGASYEQYF TRBJ2-7 TRBV10-3
CSVDAGTGETQYF TRBJ2-5 TRBV29-1
CASSQDATGRNDNEKLFF TRBJ1-4 TRBV4-1
CASSPPGGWNTEAFF TRBJ1-1 TRBV18
CASSSLLLPGTDNDYGYTF TRBJ1-2 TRBV19
CATSGPVWDRANTGELFF TRBJ2-2 TRBV24-1
CASSPGGAGLPYEQYF TRBJ2-7 TRBV4-1
CASRGTENTEAFF TRBJ1-1 TRBV6-5
CASSMNRVDTQYF TRBJ2-3 TRBV5-1
CASSQERDGSNYGYTF TRBJ1-2 TRBV4-2
CASSARSSYNEQFF TRBJ2-1 TRBV9
CASSFSGVGRNQPQHF TRBJ1-5 TRBV27
CASSQDPGQGIEQYF TRBJ2-7 TRBV4-1
CASSRGGVSTEAFF TRBJ1-1 TRBV11-3
CASSLGRGAGNSPLHF TRBJ1-6 TRBV5-1
CASTDRAGDGYTF TRBJ1-2 TRBV6-5
CASSSGGRGYGYTF TRBJ1-2 TRBV5-1
CASSLGGGIQETQYF TRBJ2-5 TRBV5-1
CASTLYSGGSSYNEQFF TRBJ2-1 TRBV11-3
CASSPNRDGYTF TRBJ1-2 TRBV3-1/TRBV3-2
CASSRDRQETQYF TRBJ2-5 TRBV7-3
CASRLIGSPLHF TRBJ1-6 TRBV2
CASSLGGGEKLFF TRBJ1-4 TRBV27
CASSPVWEAPSTDTQYF TRBJ2-3 TRBV18
CASSLYSSGGLGNEQFF TRBJ2-1 TRBV27
CASSPTVGGAGYEQYF TRBJ2-7 TRBV3-1/TRBV3-2
CASSFIIREMDGYTF TRBJ1-2 TRBV28
CASSDRLGTEAFF TRBJ1-1 TRBV2
CASSQDREAGNTIYF TRBJ1-3 TRBV2
CAWKGQWATEAFF TRBJ1-1 TRBV30
CASRSSSYNSPLHF TRBJ1-6 TRBV2
CSVELVGRTYGYTF TRBJ1-2 TRBV29-1
CASSVRVGEGEKLFF TRBJ1-4 TRBV9
CASSQGGVNEQFF TRBJ2-1 TRBV4-1
CASSPTGSATEAFF TRBJ1-1 TRBV6-5
CASSLVGRGGPSYEQYF TRBJ2-7 TRBV7-2
CASSLVETDSPLHF TRBJ1-6 TRBV11-2
CASSSFHEQYF TRBJ2-7 TRBV10-1
CASSLAGGQHEQYF TRBJ2-7 TRBV7-9
CSASLRIADTQYF TRBJ2-3 TRBV20-1
CASSLRTSGAQETQYF TRBJ2-5 TRBV5-4
CASMGRSTDTQYF TRBJ2-3 TRBV2
CASSSRAGYADTQYF TRBJ2-3 TRBV7-2
CASSSRQGVYYGYTF TRBJ1-2 TRBV9
CASSPKMGVRRAFF TRBJ1-1 TRBV6-5
CASSSAQGSPDTQYF TRBJ2-3 TRBV27
CARTTGRNEKLFF TRBJ1-4 TRBV2